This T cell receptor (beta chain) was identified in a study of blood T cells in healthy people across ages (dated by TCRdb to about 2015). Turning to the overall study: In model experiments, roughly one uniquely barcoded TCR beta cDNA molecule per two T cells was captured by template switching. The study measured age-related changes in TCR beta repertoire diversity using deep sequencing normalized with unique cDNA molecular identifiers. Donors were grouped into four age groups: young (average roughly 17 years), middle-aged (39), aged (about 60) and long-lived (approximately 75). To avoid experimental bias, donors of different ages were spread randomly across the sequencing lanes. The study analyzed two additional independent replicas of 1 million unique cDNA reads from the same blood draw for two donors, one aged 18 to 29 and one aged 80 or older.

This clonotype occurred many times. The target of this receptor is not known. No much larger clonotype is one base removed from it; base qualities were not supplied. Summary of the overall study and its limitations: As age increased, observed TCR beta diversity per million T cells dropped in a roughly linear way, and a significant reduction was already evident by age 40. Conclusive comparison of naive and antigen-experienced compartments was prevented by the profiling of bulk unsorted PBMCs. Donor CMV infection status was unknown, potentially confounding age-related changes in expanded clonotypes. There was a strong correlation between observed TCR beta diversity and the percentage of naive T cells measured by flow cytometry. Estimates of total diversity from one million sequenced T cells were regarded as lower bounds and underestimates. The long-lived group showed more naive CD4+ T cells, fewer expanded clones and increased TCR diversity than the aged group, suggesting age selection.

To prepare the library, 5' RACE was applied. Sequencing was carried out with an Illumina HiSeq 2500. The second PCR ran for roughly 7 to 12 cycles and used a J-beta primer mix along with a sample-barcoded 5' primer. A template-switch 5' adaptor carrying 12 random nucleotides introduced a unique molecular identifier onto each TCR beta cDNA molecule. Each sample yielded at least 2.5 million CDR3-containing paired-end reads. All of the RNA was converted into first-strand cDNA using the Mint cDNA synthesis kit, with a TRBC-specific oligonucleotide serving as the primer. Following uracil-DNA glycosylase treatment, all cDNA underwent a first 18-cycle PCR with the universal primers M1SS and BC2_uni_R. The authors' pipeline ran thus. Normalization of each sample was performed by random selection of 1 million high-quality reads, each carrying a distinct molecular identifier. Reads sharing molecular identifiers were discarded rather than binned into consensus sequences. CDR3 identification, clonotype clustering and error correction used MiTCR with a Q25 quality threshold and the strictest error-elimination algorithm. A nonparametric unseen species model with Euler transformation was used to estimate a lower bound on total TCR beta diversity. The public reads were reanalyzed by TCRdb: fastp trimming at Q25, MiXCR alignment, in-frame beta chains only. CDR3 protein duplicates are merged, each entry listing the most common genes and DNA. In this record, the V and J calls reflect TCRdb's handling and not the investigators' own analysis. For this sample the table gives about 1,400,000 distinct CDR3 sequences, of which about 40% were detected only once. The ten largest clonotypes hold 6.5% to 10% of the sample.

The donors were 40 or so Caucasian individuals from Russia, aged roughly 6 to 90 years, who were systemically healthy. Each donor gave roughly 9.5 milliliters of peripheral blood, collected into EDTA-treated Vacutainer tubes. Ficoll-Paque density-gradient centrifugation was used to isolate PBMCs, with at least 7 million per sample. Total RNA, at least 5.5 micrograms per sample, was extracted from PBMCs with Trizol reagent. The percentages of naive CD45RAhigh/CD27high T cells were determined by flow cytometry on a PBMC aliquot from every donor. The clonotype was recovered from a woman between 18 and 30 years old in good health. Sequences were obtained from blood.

The bases read TGTGCCAGCAGCTTACGTACAGATCAAGAGACCCAGTACTTC. Translation gives CASSLRTDQETQYF. The chain is encoded by TRBV13 joined to TRBJ2-5; no D segment can be confidently identified. Trimming takes 2 bases from V and 2 bases from J, and the germline ends sit 9 bases apart. CDR1 and CDR2, per the germline V gene (reference sequence), are PRHDT and FYEKMQ. Inclusive of the bounding cysteine and phenylalanine, the CDR3 is 14 residues long. The read is trimmed to its CDR3 DNA, 42 bases read in frame from base 1.